The clone carrying this T cell receptor (beta chain) showed up just a few times. These data come from a study of T-cell reconstitution after alpha-beta-depleted transplantation in children. CDR1 is SGHTA and CDR2 is FQGTGA in the germline V gene. Trimming took off 1 base at V and 6 bases at J, with 9 bases between the two ends. The CDR3 is made up of 14 amino acids. For TCRbeta, the library was prepared with unique molecular identifiers. Using its own MiXCR run on the PCR reads, TCRdb lists one record per CDR3 protein. The sample shows almost 500,000 distinct CDR3 sequences, around an eighth of them seen only once.

The chain employs TRBV7-3 and TRBJ1-4; the D gene is possibly TRBD1 (6 bases). The TCR sequence derives from a human donor who donated a stem cell graft to a child with combined immunodeficiency. Sample: PBMCs from the stem cell graft donor, taken from the stem cell graft. CDR3: CASSLNRVDEKLFF. DNA of the CDR3: TGTGCCAGCAGCTTAAACAGGGTCGATGAAAAACTGTTTTTT.